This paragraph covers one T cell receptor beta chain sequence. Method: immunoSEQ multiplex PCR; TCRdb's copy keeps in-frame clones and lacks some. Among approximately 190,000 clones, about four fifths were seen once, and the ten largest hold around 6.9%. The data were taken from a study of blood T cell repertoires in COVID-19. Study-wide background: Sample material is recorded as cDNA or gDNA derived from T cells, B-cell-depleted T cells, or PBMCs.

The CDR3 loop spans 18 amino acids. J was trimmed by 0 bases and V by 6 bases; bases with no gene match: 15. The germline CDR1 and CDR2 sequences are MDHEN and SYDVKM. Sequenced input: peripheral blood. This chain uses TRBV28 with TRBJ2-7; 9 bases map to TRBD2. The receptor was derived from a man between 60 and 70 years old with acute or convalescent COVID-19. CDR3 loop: CASSSPSTSGLSSYEQYF. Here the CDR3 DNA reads TGTGCCAGCAGCTCTCCCTCGACTAGCGGACTGTCCTCCTACGAGCAGTACTTC.